The 30 T cell receptor beta chains in this list originate from one sample, sequenced in a study of cytomegalovirus exposure and HLA in healthy donors. The PCR employed 60 Vbeta primers together with 13 Jbeta primers. Sequenced by immunoSEQ multiplex PCR; TCRdb stores in-frame clones only, minus some. This sample has roughly 160,000 clones; about 80% occur once, and the top ten carry roughly 3.6%. The sample was PBMCs. All receptors derive from a young man in good health and CMV-seropositive.

The chain joins TRBV19 to TRBJ2-7; D unclear. The V end lost 3 bases, the J end lost 3 bases, and 6 bases lay between the germline ends. This CDR3 spans 12 amino acids. In germline, CDR1 is LNHDA, CDR2 SQIVND (reference sequence). CDR3 sequence reads: CASSIRDYEQYF. DNA of the CDR3: TGTGCCAGTAGTATTCGAGACTACGAGCAGTACTTC.

The chain combines TRBV4-1 with TRBJ1-6; 11 positions match TRBD1. The J segment lost 8 bases and the V segment lost 4 bases, leaving 7 bases of the junction unmatched. The CDR3 runs to 16 residues. In germline, CDR1 is MGHRA, CDR2 YSYEKL. Here the CDR3 reads CASSRIGQGADSPLHF. As DNA, the CDR3 is TGCGCCAGCAGCCGCATCGGACAGGGGGCTGATTCACCCCTCCACTTT.

This chain joins TRBV2 and TRBJ1-5; 7 bases are a match to TRBD1. The CDR3 contains 14 residues. Germline loops: CDR1 SNHLY, CDR2 FYNNEI. The V segment lost 6 bases and the J segment 0 bases; nucleotides outside the gene matches: 2. CDR3 in amino acids: CASSRDSSNQPQHF. The CDR3 nucleotides are TGTGCCAGCAGCCGGGACAGTAGCAATCAGCCCCAGCATTTT.

This clone was counted between two and nine times. The chain employs TRBV30 and TRBJ2-7; 8 bases match TRBD2. The CDR3 totals 15 residues. Germline-derived CDR1 and CDR2 are GTSNPN and SVGIG (reference sequence). J gave up 2 bases and V 4 bases, and 10 bases lay outside the gene matches. The CDR3 nucleotides are TGTGCCTGGACCGTTAGCGGGGCACTAACCTACGAGCAGTACTTC. Translating it yields CAWTVSGALTYEQYF.

V usage is TRBV7-3 and J usage is TRBJ2-3; D ambiguous. Germline CDR1 and CDR2: SGHTA and FQGTGA. V dropped 6 bases and J dropped 1 base, with 14 bases sitting between them. CDR3 length equals 15 residues. In DNA form, the CDR3 reads TGTGCCAGCAGTTTCGACACACATCGCACAGATACGCAGTATTTT. Protein product: CASSFDTHRTDTQYF.

This clone was observed a handful of times. The chain joins TRBV5-1 to TRBJ2-5; the D is unclear. Germline loops: CDR1 SGHRS, CDR2 YFSETQ. CDR3 length: 15 amino acids. The V gene lost 0 bases and the J gene lost 0 bases, with 9 bases spanning the gap. CDR3 protein: CASSLVSRYQETQYF. In DNA form, the CDR3 reads TGCGCCAGCAGCTTGGTTAGCCGGTACCAAGAGACCCAGTACTTC.

J is TRBJ2-2 and V is TRBV5-1; 15 nucleotides line up with TRBD2. Trimming at V came to 4 bases and at J to 7 bases, leaving 5 bases not matched to a gene. Germline V gene lookup returns CDR1 SGHRS and CDR2 YFSETQ. CDR3 length: 16 residues. The CDR3 here is CASSLGLAGGIGELFF. Written as DNA, the CDR3 is TGCGCCAGCAGCCTGGGACTAGCGGGGGGAATCGGGGAGCTGTTTTTT.

The chain combines TRBV27 with TRBJ1-2; weak D call: TRBD1 (5 bases). This CDR3 is built from 14 residues. With 3 bases removed from V and 5 bases from J, the gap between germline ends came to 13 bases. Germline-derived CDR1 and CDR2 are MNHEY and SMNVEV (reference sequence). CDR3 nucleotide sequence: TGTGCCAGCAGTTTCGACAGCTCTACATATGGCTACACCTTC. It translates to CASSFDSSTYGYTF.

The gene calls are TRBV2 and TRBJ1-2; 9 bases are a match to TRBD1. With 5 bases clipped from V and 8 bases from J, the junction kept 9 bases outside the gene matches. Germline values: CDR1 SNHLY, CDR2 FYNNEI. This CDR3 has 14 residues. CDR3 in amino acids: CASSQQGAHEGYTF. CDR3 bases: TGTGCCAGCAGTCAACAGGGGGCGCATGAAGGCTACACCTTC.

This clone was seen once. This chain joins TRBV25-1 and TRBJ2-5, with no clear D. The V end lost 6 bases, the J end lost 4 bases, and 6 bases lay between the germline ends. The CDR3 has 11 amino acids. Germline loops: CDR1 MGHDK, CDR2 SYGVNS. CDR3 in DNA: TGTGCCAGCAGCCTAGGAGAGACCCAGTACTTC. It yields the protein CASSLGETQYF.

The chain couples TRBV4-3 to TRBJ2-2, with TRBD1 as a possible D gene (6 bases). The ends were cut back, 6 bases at V and 6 bases at J, with 11 bases in the middle. In germline, CDR1 is LGHNA, CDR2 YSLEER. The CDR3 contains 13 residues. CDR3 nucleotide sequence: TGCGCCAGCAGGCGAAACAGGGCCGGGGAGCTGTTTTTT. Protein product: CASRRNRAGELFF.

The chain carries TRBV6-1 and TRBJ2-3; D uncertain. CDR3 length: 13 residues. The V end was cut by 6 bases, the J end by 0 bases, with 7 bases between. CDR1 and CDR2 from the germline V gene are MNHNS and SASEGT. The CDR3 DNA is TGTGCCAGCAGGCTATCTAGCACAGATACGCAGTATTTT. This gives the protein CASRLSSTDTQYF.

A single count supports this clone. The chain is built from TRBV28 and TRBJ1-5; 8 bases map to TRBD1. The CDR3 is 14 residues long. The ends lost 3 bases at V and 4 bases at J; junction bases unmatched: 2. Germline loops: CDR1 MDHEN, CDR2 SYDVKM. The CDR3 region is CASSLDRVNQPQHF. The CDR3 nucleotides read TGTGCCAGCAGTTTGGACAGGGTAAATCAGCCCCAGCATTTT.

J is TRBJ2-5 and V is TRBV21-1; the DNA was not used to check the table's D call, TRBD2. TRBV21-1 is a listed pseudogene. This CDR3 is 12 amino acids long. In DNA form, the CDR3 reads TGTGCCACTAGCGGGGGAGGGGAGACCCAGTACTTC. It encodes CATSGGGETQYF.

The J gene is TRBJ2-1, the V gene TRBV2; 8 bases fit TRBD2. The CDR3 consists of 15 residues. Trimming took 2 bases from V and 7 from J; bases not matched to a gene: 7. Germline CDR1 is SNHLY and CDR2 is FYNNEI. The DNA for the CDR3 is TGTGCCAGCAGTGAACTGGCGGGGGGACGAAATGAGCAGTTCTTC. Its translation: CASSELAGGRNEQFF.

A single count supports this clone. The chain employs TRBV27 and TRBJ2-3, with 9 nucleotides matching TRBD2. This CDR3 has 18 amino acids. V gave up 3 bases and J gave up 1 base; unmatched junction bases: 11. Germline V gene sequence: CDR1 MNHEY, CDR2 SMNVEV (reference sequence). The CDR3 loop is CASSFGAGGPIRTDTQYF. CDR3 DNA: TGTGCCAGCAGTTTTGGAGCGGGGGGTCCTATCCGCACAGATACGCAGTATTTT.

The chain couples TRBV10-1 to TRBJ2-7, with D possibly TRBD1 on 6 matching bases. Germline V gene data show CDR1 as WNHNN and CDR2 as SYGVQD (reference sequence). Deletions cut 3 bases from V and 3 bases from J, with 15 bases between. This CDR3 comprises 15 residues. The chain's CDR3 is CASSDPETGHYEQYF. The DNA of the CDR3 is TGCGCCAGCAGTGACCCGGAGACAGGCCACTACGAGCAGTACTTC.

This CDR3 reads CASSIQGSRETQYF. In DNA, the CDR3 is TGTGCCAGCAGTATACAGGGTTCGAGAGAGACCCAGTACTTC. The genes are TRBV7-2 and TRBJ2-5; D perhaps matches TRBD1 (6 bases). CDR3 length: 14 amino acids. In germline, CDR1 is SGHTA, CDR2 FQGNSA. The V and J ends lost 6 bases and 4 bases respectively, with 15 bases between them.

This clone was observed a few times. V is TRBV6-4 and J is TRBJ2-6; D gene ambiguous. This CDR3 has 14 amino acids. The germline gives CDR1 MRHNA, CDR2 SNTAGT. V lost 3 bases to trimming and J lost 3 bases, with 6 bases between them. CDR3 sequence: CASSEAGGANVLTF. In DNA form, the CDR3 reads TGTGCCAGCAGTGAGGCTGGTGGGGCCAACGTCCTGACTTTC.

The rearrangement joins TRBV5-4 to TRBJ2-2; 8 bases align to TRBD1. The length of the CDR3 is 16 residues. The ends lost 5 bases at V and 6 bases at J; junction bases unmatched: 12. CDR1 is SGHNT, CDR2 YYREEE, per germline (reference sequence). In DNA form, the CDR3 reads TGTGCCAGCAGACTCGACAGGGGTGATAGTTCCGGGGAGCTGTTTTTT. It codes for CASRLDRGDSSGELFF.

The chain joins TRBV7-8 to TRBJ1-1, with 7 bases matching TRBD1. V was pared by 1 base and J by 6 bases, with 2 bases of the junction left unmatched. CDR1 is SGHVS, CDR2 FQNEAQ, per germline. The CDR3 contains 13 residues. DNA for the CDR3: TGTGCCAGCAGCTTAGACAGGGGCGCTGAAGCTTTCTTT. Protein: CASSLDRGAEAFF.

This clone was recorded only once. The rearrangement joins TRBV5-1 to TRBJ2-3, with 9 positions matching TRBD1. Germline-derived CDR1 and CDR2 are SGHRS and YFSETQ. The length of the CDR3 is 15 residues. Trimming removed 7 bases from V and 4 bases from J; junction bases left unmatched: 10. The CDR3 DNA sequence: TGCGCCAGCCGCAAAGAGGGGACAGGGCCAGATACGCAGTATTTT. Translated, it gives CASRKEGTGPDTQYF.

The chain carries TRBV2 and TRBJ2-5, with D perhaps matching TRBD1 (5 bases). Trimming stripped 4 bases from V and 5 bases from J, with 14 bases between. The V gene's germline CDR1 is SNHLY and CDR2 FYNNEI. This CDR3 is built from 14 residues. The CDR3 region is CASSGVGAGETQYF. In DNA, the CDR3 is TGTGCCAGCAGTGGGGTCGGAGCAGGGGAGACCCAGTACTTC. Full variable domain (rest looked up from reference TRBV2 and TRBJ2-5): EPEVTQTPSHQVTQMGQEVILRCVPISNHLYFYWYRQILGQKVEFLVSFYNNEISEKSEIFDDQFSVERPDGSNFTLKIRSTKLEDSAMYFCASSGVGAGETQYFGPGTRLLVL.

V gene TRBV19 combines with J gene TRBJ2-7; D possibly corresponds to TRBD1 (5 bases). Germline assignment: CDR1 LNHDA and CDR2 SQIVND (reference sequence). The CDR3 has 13 residues. The V end lost 5 bases, the J end lost 5 bases, and 13 bases lay between the germline ends. This CDR3 is CASSYSRRDEQYF. The CDR3 DNA sequence: TGTGCCAGTAGTTATAGCCGCAGGGACGAGCAGTACTTC.

The chain carries TRBV7-2 and TRBJ2-7; TRBD1 matches 8 bases. This CDR3 comprises 14 residues. Germline-derived CDR1 and CDR2 are SGHTA and FQGNSA. The V segment lost 4 bases and the J segment 6 bases; nucleotides outside the gene matches: 8. The CDR3 loop is CASSYRTGNGEQYF. CDR3 sequence (DNA): TGTGCCAGCAGCTATAGGACAGGGAACGGCGAGCAGTACTTC. The variable domain in full, with the rest retrieved from reference TRBV7-2 and TRBJ2-7, is GAGVSQSPSNKVTEKGKDVELRCDPISGHTALYWYRQSLGQGLEFLIYFQGNSAPDKSGLPSDRFSAERTGGSVSTLTIQRTQQEDSAVYLCASSYRTGNGEQYFGPGTRLTVT.

The chain couples TRBV15 to TRBJ2-7; D gene uncertain. CDR1 is LNHNV and CDR2 is YYDKDF in the germline V gene (reference sequence). The CDR3 extends over 15 amino acids. With 3 bases removed from V and 6 bases from J, the gap between germline ends came to 18 bases. The CDR3 coding sequence is TGTGCCACCAGCAGTCTCGGGTCCTCCATCCCCGAGCAGTACTTC. This codes for CATSSLGSSIPEQYF. Together with reference TRBV15 and TRBJ2-7, the CDR3 gives the full variable domain: DAMVIQNPRYQVTQFGKPVTLSCSQTLNHNVMYWYQQKSSQAPKLLFHYYDKDFNNEADTPDNFQSRRPNTSFCFLDIRSPGLGDTAMYLCATSSLGSSIPEQYFGPGTRLTVT.

This chain joins TRBV29-1 and TRBJ2-3, with D perhaps matching TRBD1 (5 bases). V lost 3 bases and J 2 bases, leaving 15 bases between the germline ends. The germline CDR1 and CDR2 sequences are SQVTM and ANQGSEA. This CDR3 comprises 15 residues. CDR3 loop: CSVDTRTTDTDTQYF. CDR3 nucleotides: TGCAGCGTTGATACCCGGACAACCGACACAGATACGCAGTATTTT.

The genes are TRBV13 and TRBJ2-1; no reliable D call. Per the germline V gene, CDR1 is PRHDT and CDR2 is FYEKMQ (reference sequence). The germline V and J ends were trimmed by 1 base and 4 bases, with 11 bases remaining between them. The CDR3 runs 15 residues. CDR3 DNA sequence: TGTGCCAGCAGCTTAGAGGAGAACCCATACAATGAGCAGTTCTTC. This sequence encodes CASSLEENPYNEQFF.

The chain recombines TRBV6-1 with TRBJ1-6; the D is unclear. The CDR3 is made up of 14 amino acids. The V end lost 2 bases, the J end lost 4 bases, and 6 bases lay between the germline ends. Per germline, CDR1 MNHNS and CDR2 SASEGT. This CDR3 is CASSERRYNSPLHF. In DNA form, the CDR3 reads TGTGCCAGCAGTGAAAGGCGGTATAATTCACCCCTCCACTTT.

The chain links TRBV4-1 to TRBJ1-4; D uncertain. V gave up 0 bases and J gave up 6 bases, with 11 bases separating them. The CDR3 runs 15 residues. The germline V gene encodes CDR1 MGHRA and CDR2 YSYEKL. The chain's CDR3 is CASSQDTSGHEKLFF. CDR3 in DNA: TGCGCCAGCAGCCAAGATACAAGCGGCCATGAAAAACTGTTTTTT.